Listed here are 22 T cell receptor beta chains from one sample, sequenced in a study of T cell changes during pregnancy in multiple sclerosis. Assay: immunoSEQ multiplex PCR; the TCRdb copy retains only in-frame clones and omits some. The sample comprises around 39,000 clones, approximately 88% of which are singletons, and 0.9% to 1.5% rests with the top ten. The specimen was CD4+ T cells from peripheral blood mononuclear cells, collected before pregnancy. Receptors were obtained from a female donor with multiple sclerosis, enrolled in a pregnancy study.

The V call is TRBV4-2, the J call TRBJ2-2; D call uncertain. The CDR3 totals 15 residues. Trimming removed 1 base at V and 6 bases at J, with 12 bases between. Germline V gives CDR1 LGHNA, CDR2 YNFKEQ. The CDR3 here is CASSQVKVQAGELFF. The CDR3, as DNA: TGTGCCAGCAGCCAAGTAAAAGTGCAGGCCGGGGAGCTGTTTTTT.

The J gene is TRBJ1-2, the V gene TRBV5-6; D remains ambiguous. Germline CDR1 SGHDT, CDR2 YYEEEE. V was pared by 2 bases and J by 6 bases, with 11 bases between. The CDR3 loop spans 13 amino acids. In DNA form, the CDR3 reads TGTGCCAGCAGCTTCGGAGGTCTCGATGGCTACACCTTC. Its translation is CASSFGGLDGYTF.

The V and J genes are TRBV5-4 and TRBJ2-7, with 8 bases lining up with TRBD1. Trimming cost V 4 bases and J 2 bases; bases outside gene matches: 11. Germline V lookup: CDR1 SGHNT, CDR2 YYREEE (reference sequence). CDR3 size: 16 residues. The CDR3 bases are TGTGCCAGCAGCAGCGGTGCAGGGGGCCCTCCCTACGAGCAGTACTTC. This encodes CASSSGAGGPPYEQYF.

The chain is built from TRBV6-1 and TRBJ2-1; a weak D match, TRBD1 (5 bases). Germline CDR1 reads MNHNS; CDR2 reads SASEGT. The CDR3 extends over 15 amino acids. Between the trimmed V and J ends, which lost 3 bases and 5 bases, there was a span of 14 bases. CDR3 region: CASSEVGPIHNEQFF. CDR3 nucleotide sequence: TGTGCCAGCAGTGAGGTGGGGCCCATCCACAATGAGCAGTTCTTC.

The chain employs TRBV5-5 and TRBJ1-1; 7 bases line up with TRBD1. Germline-derived CDR1 and CDR2 are SGHKS and YYEKEE (reference sequence). This CDR3 comprises 13 residues. With V trimmed by 6 bases and J by 7 bases, 9 bases remained unmatched. The CDR3 sequence is CASNPRGVGEAFF. CDR3 coding DNA: TGTGCCAGCAACCCCAGGGGGGTCGGTGAAGCTTTCTTT.

V usage is TRBV5-6 and J usage is TRBJ1-2; perhaps TRBD1 as D (6 bases). The germline V and J ends were trimmed by 3 bases and 0 bases, with 12 bases remaining between them. The germline V gene has CDR1 SGHDT and CDR2 YYEEEE. The CDR3 totals 15 residues. CDR3 protein: CASSYLPGANYGYTF. As DNA, the CDR3 is TGTGCCAGCAGCTACCTCCCAGGGGCTAACTATGGCTACACCTTC.

This chain links TRBV5-6 with TRBJ2-2; 7 positions agree with TRBD2. This CDR3 region has 15 residues. Trimming took 1 base from V and 6 from J; bases not matched to a gene: 6. The germline V gene has CDR1 SGHDT and CDR2 YYEEEE. CDR3 in amino acids: CASSLIGRIAGELFF. The CDR3 DNA follows: TGTGCCAGCAGCTTGATCGGGAGGATCGCCGGGGAGCTGTTTTTT.

The CDR3 region has the DNA TGTGCCAGCTCACTGGGACTAGCGGGATTGAACACCGGGGAGCTGTTTTTT. Its protein product is CASSLGLAGLNTGELFF. J is TRBJ2-2 and V is TRBV18; 13 nucleotides agree with TRBD2. Per the germline V gene, CDR1 is KGHSH and CDR2 is LQKENI. CDR3 length: 17 residues. V was pared by 4 bases and J by 1 base, with 3 bases of the junction left unmatched.

The rearrangement joins TRBV30 to TRBJ2-1; 7 bases fit TRBD2. The CDR3 spans 14 residues. The junction had 6 bases not matched to a gene; V was cut back by 0 bases and J by 7 bases. Germline CDR1 is GTSNPN and CDR2 is SVGIG (reference sequence). The CDR3 region is CAWSVLREKNEQFF. The CDR3 region has the DNA TGTGCCTGGAGTGTACTGCGGGAGAAGAATGAGCAGTTCTTC.

This chain connects TRBV5-4 to TRBJ1-3; tentatively, D is TRBD1 (6 bases). The CDR3 has 16 residues. V gave up 4 bases and J gave up 0 bases, with 14 bases separating them. Germline CDR1 SGHNT, CDR2 YYREEE (reference sequence). The CDR3 bases are TGTGCCAGCAGCACCGACAGGAGATACTCTGGAAACACCATATATTTT. Its protein product is CASSTDRRYSGNTIYF.

V gene TRBV5-1 combines with J gene TRBJ2-5; TRBD2 matches at 9 bases. The CDR3 runs 16 residues. Trimming at V came to 4 bases and at J to 4 bases, leaving 11 bases not matched to a gene. The germline V gene encodes CDR1 SGHRS and CDR2 YFSETQ. CDR3 sequence: CASSRGLVAGAETQYF. In nucleotides, the CDR3 is TGCGCCAGCAGCCGGGGGTTGGTAGCGGGAGCAGAGACCCAGTACTTC. Combining the CDR3 with reference TRBV5-1 and TRBJ2-5 gives the whole variable domain KAGVTQTPRYLIKTRGQQVTLSCSPISGHRSVSWYQQTPGQGLQFLFEYFSETQRNKGNFPGRFSGRQFSNSRSEMNVSTLELGDSALYLCASSRGLVAGAETQYFGPGTRLLVL.

J is TRBJ1-2 and V is TRBV5-1; 10 bases fit TRBD1. Per the germline V gene, CDR1 is SGHRS and CDR2 is YFSETQ. The CDR3 consists of 14 residues. With 0 bases clipped from V and 4 bases from J, the junction kept 0 bases outside the gene matches. CDR3 in DNA: TGCGCCAGCAGCTTGGGGGACAGGGGCTATGGCTACACCTTC. This encodes CASSLGDRGYGYTF.

The chain links TRBV6-1 to TRBJ2-5; TRBD2 agrees at 14 bases. The DNA end lines up better with TRBJ2-7; the J call may be wrong. CDR3 size: 16 residues. In germline, CDR1 is MNHNS, CDR2 SASEGT. As DNA, the CDR3 is TGTGCCAGCAGTGTTCCGACTAGCGGGAGGGCCTACGAGCAGTACTTC. Translating it yields CASSVPTSGRAYEQYF.

This sequence joins TRBV25-1 and TRBJ2-2; possibly TRBD1 for D (5 bases). Germline CDR1 and CDR2: MGHDK and SYGVNS. The V end was cut by 7 bases, the J end by 0 bases, with 9 bases between. This CDR3 contains 14 residues. This CDR3 is CASKDTPNTGELFF. The DNA for the CDR3 is TGTGCCAGCAAGGACACGCCGAACACCGGGGAGCTGTTTTTT.

J is TRBJ2-3 and V is TRBV5-4, with a tentative D call TRBD2 (7 bases). The CDR3 runs to 15 residues. Germline CDR1 is SGHNT and CDR2 is YYREEE (reference sequence). Trimming pared 3 bases from V and 4 bases from J, leaving 15 bases between. The CDR3 is CASSSSGRGADTQYF. Written as DNA, the CDR3 is TGTGCCAGCAGCTCCTCAGGGAGGGGGGCAGATACGCAGTATTTT.

This chain links TRBV6-6 with TRBJ1-5; 11 nucleotides agree with TRBD1. Germline assignment: CDR1 MNHNY and CDR2 SVGAGI (reference sequence). The CDR3 has 16 residues. V dropped 5 bases and J dropped 2; count of bases not matched to a gene: 5. The CDR3 region is CASSADRGPGNQPQHF. CDR3 nucleotide sequence: TGTGCCAGCAGTGCGGACAGGGGGCCGGGCAATCAGCCCCAGCATTTT.

The chain couples TRBV7-2 to TRBJ2-1; D is undetermined. From germline, CDR1 is SGHTA and CDR2 FQGNSA. The CDR3 spans 13 residues. V was trimmed by 5 bases and J by 1 base, leaving 6 bases between them. The CDR3 region has the DNA TGTGCCAGCAGCCCCCGTTCCTACAATGAGCAGTTCTTC. This translates into CASSPRSYNEQFF.

The gene calls are TRBV4-2 and TRBJ2-3; 7 nucleotides line up with TRBD2. Losses at the gene ends were 4 bases for V and 6 bases for J; bases not matched to a gene: 10. CDR1 and CDR2 from the germline V gene are LGHNA and YNFKEQ. The CDR3 totals 15 residues. The CDR3 here is CASSPRTREGDTQYF. The CDR3 region has the DNA TGTGCCAGCAGCCCTCGGACTAGAGAAGGTGATACGCAGTATTTT.

The chain couples TRBV28 to TRBJ1-4; D ambiguous. Trimming took off 5 bases at V and 0 bases at J, with 7 bases between the two ends. This CDR3 is 14 amino acids long. CDR1 is MDHEN and CDR2 is SYDVKM in the germline V gene. The chain's CDR3 is CASSEITTNEKLFF. The CDR3 DNA sequence: TGTGCCAGCAGTGAGATTACAACTAATGAAAAACTGTTTTTT.

V and J are TRBV7-2 and TRBJ1-2, with 7 bases identical to TRBD1. This CDR3 region has 14 residues. The germline V gene has CDR1 SGHTA and CDR2 FQGNSA. Unmatched junction bases numbered 0, after V lost 0 bases and J lost 2 bases. CDR3 region: CASSLAQGNYGYTF. DNA of the CDR3: TGTGCCAGCAGCTTAGCACAGGGGAACTATGGCTACACCTTC.

This chain uses TRBV18 with TRBJ1-3, with 9 positions matching TRBD1. The CDR3 consists of 16 residues. Germline CDR1 reads KGHSH; CDR2 reads LQKENI. J was trimmed by 1 base and V by 3 bases; bases with no gene match: 4. In nucleotides, the CDR3 is TGTGCCAGCTCACCGGGACAGGGAGTTTCTGGAAACACCATATATTTT. Its translation: CASSPGQGVSGNTIYF. The full variable domain, with the rest looked up from reference TRBV18 and TRBJ1-3, is NAGVMQNPRHLVRRRGQEARLRCSPMKGHSHVYWYRQLPEEGLKFMVYLQKENIIDESGMPKERFSAEFPKEGPSILRIQQVVRGDSAAYFCASSPGQGVSGNTIYFGEGSWLTVV.

This rearrangement joins TRBV18 to TRBJ1-2; D unresolved. From germline, CDR1 is KGHSH and CDR2 LQKENI. V was trimmed by 4 bases and J by 2 bases, leaving 14 bases between them. The CDR3 has 15 amino acids. In DNA, the CDR3 is TGTGCCAGCTCACGGGCTACAAAACTCAACTATGGCTACACCTTC. Translation gives CASSRATKLNYGYTF. Looking up the rest from reference TRBV18 and TRBJ1-2 gives the full variable domain: NAGVMQNPRHLVRRRGQEARLRCSPMKGHSHVYWYRQLPEEGLKFMVYLQKENIIDESGMPKERFSAEFPKEGPSILRIQQVVRGDSAAYFCASSRATKLNYGYTFGSGTRLTVV.